These T cell receptor beta chains were read from a single sample in a study of blood T cell repertoires in COVID-19. Libraries were prepared by immunoSEQ multiplex PCR; TCRdb keeps only in-frame clonotypes and omits some of them. The profile shows some 100,000 clones, 86% of them singletons. Sequenced input: peripheral blood. Source of these receptors: a human donor in a cohort sampled during active COVID-19. Each CDR3 is given with its conserved first and last residue. D genes are given only for firm matches. The size field is filled for only some rows; it gives once, few, many or a size class.

cdr3_length: 15; clone_size: -; v_call: TRBV2; j_call: TRBJ2-1; d_call: -; cdr3_nt: TGTGCCAGCAGTGATCGGAGCGGGCGAGACAATGAGCAGTTCTTC; cdr3_aa: CASSDRSGRDNEQFF
cdr3_length: 16; clone_size: -; v_call: TRBV9; j_call: TRBJ2-1; d_call: TRBD2; cdr3_nt: TGTGCCAGCAGCGTAGTAGCGGGAGTATCCTACAATGAGCAGTTCTTC; cdr3_aa: CASSVVAGVSYNEQFF
cdr3_length: 12; clone_size: -; v_call: TRBV3-1/TRBV3-2; j_call: TRBJ2-1; d_call: TRBD2; cdr3_nt: TGTGCCAGCAGCCAAGCAGGGACTAGTGGGTTCTTC; cdr3_aa: CASSQAGTSGFF
cdr3_length: 15; clone_size: -; v_call: TRBV7-2; j_call: TRBJ1-4; d_call: TRBD1; cdr3_nt: TGTGCCAGCAGCTTAACCGGGACAGGGGGTGAAAAACTGTTTTTT; cdr3_aa: CASSLTGTGGEKLFF
cdr3_length: 13; clone_size: -; v_call: TRBV2; j_call: TRBJ1-1; d_call: TRBD1; cdr3_nt: TGTGCCGGATGGGACAGAATGAACACTGAAGCTTTCTTT; cdr3_aa: CAGWDRMNTEAFF
cdr3_length: 14; clone_size: -; v_call: TRBV4-3; j_call: TRBJ2-5; d_call: -; cdr3_nt: TGCGCCAGCAGCCAAGGGGGAGTCCAAGAGACCCAGTACTTC; cdr3_aa: CASSQGGVQETQYF
cdr3_length: 12; clone_size: -; v_call: TRBV19; j_call: TRBJ2-3; d_call: -; cdr3_nt: TGTGCCAGTAGTAAGACAACAGATACGCAGTATTTT; cdr3_aa: CASSKTTDTQYF
cdr3_length: 15; clone_size: -; v_call: TRBV6-1; j_call: TRBJ1-2; d_call: -; cdr3_nt: TGTGCCAGCAGTGAAGCGAAGGGGCAGGGGAAGGGCTACACCTTC; cdr3_aa: CASSEAKGQGKGYTF
cdr3_length: 16; clone_size: -; v_call: TRBV5-1; j_call: TRBJ1-1; d_call: -; cdr3_nt: TGCGCCAGCGAAAGGGGTACAGTCAAACTGGGCACTGAAGCTTTCTTT; cdr3_aa: CASERGTVKLGTEAFF
cdr3_length: 12; clone_size: -; v_call: TRBV6-5; j_call: TRBJ1-1; d_call: TRBD1; cdr3_nt: TGTGCCAGCAGGGGACAGTCATCTGAAGCTTTCTTT; cdr3_aa: CASRGQSSEAFF
cdr3_length: 14; clone_size: -; v_call: TRBV15; j_call: TRBJ2-7; d_call: -; cdr3_nt: TGTGCCACCAGCAGCACGGTAGCGACGGACGAGCAGTACTTC; cdr3_aa: CATSSTVATDEQYF
cdr3_length: 18; clone_size: -; v_call: TRBV25-1; j_call: TRBJ2-1; d_call: TRBD2; cdr3_nt: TGTGCCAGCAGTCCTCGGGGACTAGCGGGAGCGGGTTACAATGAGCAGTTCTTC; cdr3_aa: CASSPRGLAGAGYNEQFF
cdr3_length: 16; clone_size: once; v_call: TRBV10-3; j_call: TRBJ2-2; d_call: TRBD1; cdr3_nt: TGTGCCATCTCCTTCATCGACAGGGGGCTGACCGGGGAGCTGTTTTTT; cdr3_aa: CAISFIDRGLTGELFF
cdr3_length: 15; clone_size: -; v_call: TRBV7-2; j_call: TRBJ2-7; d_call: TRBD1; cdr3_nt: TGTGCCAGCAGCTCTCCGGGACAGGGCTCCTACGAGCAGTACTTC; cdr3_aa: CASSSPGQGSYEQYF
cdr3_length: 15; clone_size: -; v_call: TRBV10-1; j_call: TRBJ2-4; d_call: -; cdr3_nt: TGCGCCAGCAGTGAAGGGGGGGCAGCCAAAAACATTCAGTACTTC; cdr3_aa: CASSEGGAAKNIQYF
cdr3_length: 14; clone_size: once; v_call: TRBV6-5; j_call: TRBJ2-1; d_call: TRBD2; cdr3_nt: TGTGCCAGCAGACCAGCGGGGGGGCCTGGTGAGCAGTTCTTC; cdr3_aa: CASRPAGGPGEQFF
cdr3_length: 16; clone_size: -; v_call: TRBV19; j_call: TRBJ2-6; d_call: -; cdr3_nt: TGTGCCAGTAGTCTCCCCGGGTCGACTGGGGCCAACGTCCTGACTTTC; cdr3_aa: CASSLPGSTGANVLTF
cdr3_length: 15; clone_size: -; v_call: TRBV7-2; j_call: TRBJ1-2; d_call: -; cdr3_nt: TGTGCCAGCAGCCTCCGAGAGGGCAGAAACTATGGCTACACCTTC; cdr3_aa: CASSLREGRNYGYTF
cdr3_length: 15; clone_size: few; v_call: TRBV29-1; j_call: TRBJ2-2; d_call: TRBD1; cdr3_nt: TGCAGCGTTGGTTCCGGGACAGGGGTCACCGGGGAGCTGTTTTTT; cdr3_aa: CSVGSGTGVTGELFF
cdr3_length: 13; clone_size: once; v_call: TRBV19; j_call: TRBJ2-6; d_call: -; cdr3_nt: TGTGCCAGTAGCTTTCTTGGGGCCAACGTCCTGACTTTC; cdr3_aa: CASSFLGANVLTF
cdr3_length: 16; clone_size: -; v_call: TRBV6-6; j_call: TRBJ2-6; d_call: TRBD1; cdr3_nt: TGTGCCAGCAGCCAAACAGGGGCGCGCGGGGCCAACGTCCTGACTTTC; cdr3_aa: CASSQTGARGANVLTF
cdr3_length: 13; clone_size: -; v_call: TRBV12-3/TRBV12-4; j_call: TRBJ2-1; d_call: -; cdr3_nt: TGTGCCAGCAGTTTTCAAAACAGACCTGAGCAGTTCTTC; cdr3_aa: CASSFQNRPEQFF
cdr3_length: 14; clone_size: -; v_call: TRBV6-5; j_call: TRBJ1-1; d_call: -; cdr3_nt: TGTGCCAGCAGTTACTCGTCCAGGCACACTGAAGCTTTCTTT; cdr3_aa: CASSYSSRHTEAFF
cdr3_length: 15; clone_size: -; v_call: TRBV7-2; j_call: TRBJ2-1; d_call: TRBD2; cdr3_nt: TGTGCCAGCAGCCTAGCGGGGGGGACCTACAATGAGCAGTTCTTC; cdr3_aa: CASSLAGGTYNEQFF
cdr3_length: 17; clone_size: once; v_call: TRBV4-3; j_call: TRBJ2-3; d_call: TRBD2; cdr3_nt: TGCGCCAGCAGCCAAGCAACCGCGACTAGCGGGAGTTATACGCAGTATTTT; cdr3_aa: CASSQATATSGSYTQYF
cdr3_length: 15; clone_size: -; v_call: TRBV9; j_call: TRBJ2-5; d_call: -; cdr3_nt: TGTGCCAGCAGCGCCCGGGGACATAACCAAGAGACCCAGTACTTC; cdr3_aa: CASSARGHNQETQYF
cdr3_length: 14; clone_size: -; v_call: TRBV15; j_call: TRBJ2-7; d_call: TRBD2; cdr3_nt: TGTGCCACCAGCAGAGAAGCGGGAGGCTACGAGCAGTACTTC; cdr3_aa: CATSREAGGYEQYF
cdr3_length: 12; clone_size: -; v_call: TRBV30; j_call: TRBJ2-1; d_call: -; cdr3_nt: TGTGCCTGGAGTGTTCGGGGAAATGAGCAGTTCTTC; cdr3_aa: CAWSVRGNEQFF
cdr3_length: 15; clone_size: -; v_call: TRBV7-2; j_call: TRBJ1-3; d_call: TRBD1; cdr3_nt: TGTGCCAGCAGCCCAGCGACAGGGGCGGGAAACACCATATATTTT; cdr3_aa: CASSPATGAGNTIYF
cdr3_length: 20; clone_size: -; v_call: TRBV4-2; j_call: TRBJ1-6; d_call: -; cdr3_nt: TGTGCCAGCAGCCAAGAAAGAGGAGACGAAGAGAGCTCCTATAATTCACCCCTCCACTTT; cdr3_aa: CASSQERGDEESSYNSPLHF
cdr3_length: 15; clone_size: once; v_call: TRBV9; j_call: TRBJ2-3; d_call: TRBD1; cdr3_nt: TGTGCCAGCAGCGTTCGGGACAGGAAAACAGATACGCAGTATTTT; cdr3_aa: CASSVRDRKTDTQYF
cdr3_length: 13; clone_size: once; v_call: TRBV19; j_call: TRBJ1-1; d_call: -; cdr3_nt: TGTGCCAGTAGTATATCCCGGGACACTGAAGCTTTCTTT; cdr3_aa: CASSISRDTEAFF
cdr3_length: 17; clone_size: -; v_call: TRBV24-1; j_call: TRBJ2-1; d_call: TRBD2; cdr3_nt: TGTGCCACCAGTGATTCAACGCGACTAGCGGGGAGCAATGAGCAGTTCTTC; cdr3_aa: CATSDSTRLAGSNEQFF